This record covers a single T cell receptor (beta chain). The antigen is unknown. The record originates from a study of cytomegalovirus exposure and HLA in healthy donors. The study's findings and limits: Across all donors, roughly uniform sequencing depth was an assumption of the presence/absence analyses. Versus the approximately 700-donor mean, an Asian-associated ancestry cluster reportedly showed fewer N-insertions in a later analysis.

The CDR3 runs to 11 residues. Looked up from germline, CDR1 is DFQATT and CDR2 is SNEGSKA (reference sequence). Trimming took 5 bases from V and 10 from J, leaving 14 bases between them. Samples came from healthy bone marrow donors. The study ran its PCR with 60 Vbeta and 13 Jbeta primers. This table comes from immunoSEQ multiplex PCR, and its TCRdb copy is limited to in-frame clones, with some not included. This sample has 200,000 or so clones, with about 80% found just once. The receptor was derived from a girl aged 10 to 17 in good health and CMV-seronegative. Sequenced material: PBMCs. The chain is built from TRBV20-1 and TRBJ2-5; D unresolved. CDR3 sequence reads: CSAAASVIQYF. In nucleotides, the CDR3 is TGCAGTGCTGCCGCCTCGGTTATCCAGTACTTC.